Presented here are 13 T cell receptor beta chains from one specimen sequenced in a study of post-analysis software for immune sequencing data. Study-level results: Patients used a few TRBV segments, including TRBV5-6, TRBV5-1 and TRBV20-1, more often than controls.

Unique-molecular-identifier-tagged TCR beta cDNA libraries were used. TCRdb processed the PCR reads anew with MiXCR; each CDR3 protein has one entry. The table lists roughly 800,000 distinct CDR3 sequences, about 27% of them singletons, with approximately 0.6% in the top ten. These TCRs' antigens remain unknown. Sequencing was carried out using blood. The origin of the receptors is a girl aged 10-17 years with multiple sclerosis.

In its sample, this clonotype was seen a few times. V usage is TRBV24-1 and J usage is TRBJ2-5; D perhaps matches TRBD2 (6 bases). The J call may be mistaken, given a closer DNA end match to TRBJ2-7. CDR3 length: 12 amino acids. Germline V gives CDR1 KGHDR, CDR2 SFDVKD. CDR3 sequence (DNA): TGTGCCACCAGTGATTTCGGGGGCGAGCAGTACTTC. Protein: CATSDFGGEQYF.

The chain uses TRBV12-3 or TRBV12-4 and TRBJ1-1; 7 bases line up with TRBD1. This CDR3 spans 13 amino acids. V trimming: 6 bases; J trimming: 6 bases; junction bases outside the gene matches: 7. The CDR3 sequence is CASRPTGRAEAFF. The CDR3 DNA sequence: TGTGCCAGCAGGCCGACAGGGAGGGCTGAAGCTTTCTTT.

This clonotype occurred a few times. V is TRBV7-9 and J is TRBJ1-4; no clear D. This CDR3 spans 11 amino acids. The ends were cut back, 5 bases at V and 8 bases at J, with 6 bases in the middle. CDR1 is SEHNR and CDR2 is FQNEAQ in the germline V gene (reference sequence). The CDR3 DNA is TGTGCCAGCAGCGATTCGGAAAAACTGTTTTTT. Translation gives CASSDSEKLFF.

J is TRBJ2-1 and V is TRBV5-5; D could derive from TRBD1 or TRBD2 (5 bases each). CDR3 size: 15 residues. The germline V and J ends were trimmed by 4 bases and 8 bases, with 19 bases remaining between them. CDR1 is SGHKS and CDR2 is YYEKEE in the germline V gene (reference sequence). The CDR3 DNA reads TGTGCCAGCAGCGATTCCGGGACCTACGCTTATGAGCAGTTCTTC. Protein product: CASSDSGTYAYEQFF.

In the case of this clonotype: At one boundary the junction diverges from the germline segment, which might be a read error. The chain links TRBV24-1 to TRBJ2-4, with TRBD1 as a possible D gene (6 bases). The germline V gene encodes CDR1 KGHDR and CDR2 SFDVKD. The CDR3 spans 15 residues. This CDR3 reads CVTSETGTQKNIQYF. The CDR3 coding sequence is TGTGTCACCAGTGAGACCGGGACACAGAAAAACATTCAGTACTTC.

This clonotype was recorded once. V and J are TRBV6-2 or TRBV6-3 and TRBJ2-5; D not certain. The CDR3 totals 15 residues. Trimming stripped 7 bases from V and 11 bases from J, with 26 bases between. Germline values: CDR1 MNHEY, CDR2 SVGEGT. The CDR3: CASIQTPELINEQYF. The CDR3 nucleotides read TGTGCCAGCATCCAAACTCCGGAGTTGATCAATGAGCAGTACTTC.

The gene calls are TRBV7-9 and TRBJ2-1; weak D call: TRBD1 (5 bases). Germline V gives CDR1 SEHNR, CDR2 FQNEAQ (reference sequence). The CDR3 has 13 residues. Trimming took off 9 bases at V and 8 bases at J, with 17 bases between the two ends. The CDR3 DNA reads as TGTGCCAGAGCGCAGGGCCCAGGCGATGAGCAGTTCTTC. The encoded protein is CARAQGPGDEQFF.

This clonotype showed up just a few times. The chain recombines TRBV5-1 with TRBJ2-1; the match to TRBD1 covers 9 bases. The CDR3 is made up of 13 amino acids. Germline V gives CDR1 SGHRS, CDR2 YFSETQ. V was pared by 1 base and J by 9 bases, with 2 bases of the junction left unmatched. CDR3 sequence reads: CASSLRDRVEQFF. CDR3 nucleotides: TGCGCCAGCAGCTTGAGGGACAGGGTTGAGCAGTTCTTC.

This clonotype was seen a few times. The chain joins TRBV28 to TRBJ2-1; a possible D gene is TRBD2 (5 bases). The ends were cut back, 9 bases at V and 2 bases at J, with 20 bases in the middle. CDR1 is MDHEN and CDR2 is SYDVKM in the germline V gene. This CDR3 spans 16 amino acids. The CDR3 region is CASRPEGGWTYNEQFF. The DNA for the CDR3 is TGTGCCAGTCGCCCGGAAGGCGGGTGGACCTACAATGAGCAGTTCTTC.

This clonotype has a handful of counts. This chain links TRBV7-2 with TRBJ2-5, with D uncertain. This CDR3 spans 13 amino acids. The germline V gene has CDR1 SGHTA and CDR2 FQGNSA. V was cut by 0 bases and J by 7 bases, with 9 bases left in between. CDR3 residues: CASSLAATRTQYF. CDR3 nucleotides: TGTGCCAGCAGCTTAGCGGCCACCAGGACCCAGTACTTC.

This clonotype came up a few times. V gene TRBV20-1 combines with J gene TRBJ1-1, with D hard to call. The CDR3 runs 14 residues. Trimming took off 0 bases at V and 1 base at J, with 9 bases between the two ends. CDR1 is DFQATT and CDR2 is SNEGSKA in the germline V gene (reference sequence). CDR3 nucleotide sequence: TGCAGTGCTAGAGAGGGAAGGAGGAACACTGAAGCTTTCTTT. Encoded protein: CSAREGRRNTEAFF.

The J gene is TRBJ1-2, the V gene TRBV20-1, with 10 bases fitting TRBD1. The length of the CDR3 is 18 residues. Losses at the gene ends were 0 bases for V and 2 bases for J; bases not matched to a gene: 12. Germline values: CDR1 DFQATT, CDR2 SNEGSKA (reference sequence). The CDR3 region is CSARDPLPGQGGNYGYTF. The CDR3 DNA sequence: TGCAGTGCTAGAGATCCCCTGCCCGGACAGGGGGGAAACTATGGCTACACCTTC.

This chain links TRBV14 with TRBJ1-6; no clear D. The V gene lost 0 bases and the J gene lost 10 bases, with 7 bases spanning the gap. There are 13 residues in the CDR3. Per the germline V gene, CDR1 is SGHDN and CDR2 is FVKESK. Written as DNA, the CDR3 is TGTGCCAGCAGCCAAGAGTTAACCTCACCCCTCCACTTT. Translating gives CASSQELTSPLHF.